The T cell receptor beta chain described here comes from a study of blood T cell repertoires in COVID-19. In the study overall: T cells, B-cell-depleted T cells, or PBMCs supplied cDNA or gDNA.

CDR3 size: 11 residues. With V trimmed by 9 bases and J by 7 bases, 3 bases remained unmatched. Germline V CDR1 and CDR2: LNHDA, SQIVND (reference sequence). Libraries were prepared by immunoSEQ multiplex PCR; TCRdb keeps only in-frame clonotypes and omits some of them. The sample holds approximately 670,000 clones, more than 80% seen once. J is TRBJ2-7 and V is TRBV19, with TRBD1 identical over 10 bases. The TCR was taken from a woman aged 18-29 years with acute or convalescent COVID-19. Sequenced material: peripheral blood. The CDR3 sequence: CASRGQGEQYF. Written as DNA, the CDR3 is TGTGCCAGCAGGGGACAGGGGGAGCAGTACTTC.